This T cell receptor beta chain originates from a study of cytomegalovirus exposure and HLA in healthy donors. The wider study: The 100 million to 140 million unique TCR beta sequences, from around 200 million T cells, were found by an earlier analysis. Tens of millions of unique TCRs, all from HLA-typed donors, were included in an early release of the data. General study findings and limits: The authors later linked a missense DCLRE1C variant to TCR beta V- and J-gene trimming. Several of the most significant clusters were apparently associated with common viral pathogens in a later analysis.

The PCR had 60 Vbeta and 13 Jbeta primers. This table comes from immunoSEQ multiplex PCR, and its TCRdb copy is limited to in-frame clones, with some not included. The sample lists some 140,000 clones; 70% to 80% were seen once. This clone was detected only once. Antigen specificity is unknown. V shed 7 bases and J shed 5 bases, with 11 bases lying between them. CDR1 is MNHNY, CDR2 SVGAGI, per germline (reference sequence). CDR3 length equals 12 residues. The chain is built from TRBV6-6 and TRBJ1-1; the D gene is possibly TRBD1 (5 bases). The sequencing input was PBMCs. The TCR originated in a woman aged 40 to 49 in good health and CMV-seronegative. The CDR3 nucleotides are TGTGCCAGCATAGACAGTCGGACTGAAGCTTTCTTT. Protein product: CASIDSRTEAFF.